This T cell receptor (beta chain) was sequenced for a study of cytomegalovirus exposure and HLA in healthy donors. General study points: The authors later found HLA-associated TCR beta chains more clonally expanded than equally common others. Most observed TCR sequences were rare, whereas some public TCRs were detected in many donors.

Worth noting for this clone: Its target is unknown.

This CDR3 comprises 14 residues. Germline V CDR1 and CDR2: ENHRY, SYGVKD. Trimming took off 5 bases at V and 2 bases at J, with 13 bases between the two ends. Though nominally healthy at sampling, donors likely had unrecorded immune exposures. Use of 60 Vbeta and 13 Jbeta primers characterized the PCR. TCRdb keeps only in-frame clones here, not all; method: immunoSEQ multiplex PCR. This sample carries about 80,000 clones, approximately 62% of them seen once, and the ten largest clones take roughly 4%. This sequence joins TRBV10-3 and TRBJ2-7, with D possibly matching TRBD1 (6 bases). The specimen was PBMCs. This receptor was identified in a male donor in good health and CMV-seropositive. DNA of the CDR3: TGTGCCATCAGTTCCGGGACAACTCCCTACGAGCAGTACTTC. It codes for CAISSGTTPYEQYF.